This T cell receptor (beta chain) was identified in a study of STAT5B mutations in CD4+ large granular lymphocyte leukemia. Notes on the study in general: Without HLA matching, higher CD4+ than CD8+ T-LGLL clonality could reflect small sample size.

For this clone: What it binds is unknown.

Measured with immunoSEQ multiplex PCR; TCRdb has only the in-frame clones, and not every one. In the table there are some 30,000 clones, roughly 79% of which are singletons. Sequencing was performed on CD4+ T cells from blood buffy coats. This receptor was obtained from a human donor in good health.

DNA of the CDR3: TGTGCCAGCAGTGAAGCTCGGACTAGCGTTTACCAAGAGACCCAGTACTTC. Protein product: CASSEARTSVYQETQYF. The V and J genes are TRBV2 and TRBJ2-5; 9 bases align to TRBD2. Losses at the gene ends were 0 bases for V and 0 bases for J; bases not matched to a gene: 5. This CDR3 region has 17 residues. Germline V gene sequence: CDR1 SNHLY, CDR2 FYNNEI.